This T cell receptor beta chain is from a study of blood T cell repertoires in COVID-19 (TCRdb year 2020). As for the study more broadly: The collaborator samples originated in the United States, Italy and Spain and spanned the acute and convalescent phases of COVID-19. The material from the prospective study consisted of cDNA or gDNA derived from T cells, B-cell-depleted T cells, or PBMCs. Subjects who had been exposed to COVID-19, were actively infected with it, or had recovered from it provided the deeply sampled blood TCRbeta repertoires that made up the dataset. The repertoires were released in a freely available public database intended as a resource for research on the immune response to SARS-CoV-2. Samples came from the ongoing ImmuneRACE study (first 160 participants) plus 1,254 subjects from 6 global collaborators. Sample metadata almost always included a de-identified subject ID, COVID-19 status, age in years and sex. HLA class I and class II types, where available, came from metadata supplied by the sample provider rather than from assay-based typing. General study outcomes and caveats: Clinical and demographic metadata were provided uncurated, with the amount varying by source and participant.

The CDR3 holds 16 amino acids from the cysteine to the phenylalanine. Solely the CDR3 DNA is kept, with 48 bases framed from the first base. In the germline V gene (reference sequence), CDR1 corresponds to LNHDA and CDR2 to SQIVND. V is pared back by 3 bases and J by 8 bases, with 17 bases lying between the germline termini. Each collaborating institution followed its own protocols to collect whole blood in K2EDTA tubes. Collaborator samples were shipped for TCRbeta analysis as frozen whole blood, isolated PBMCs, or DNA extracted from either sample type. The immunoSEQ Assay, a bias-controlled multiplex PCR, was used to amplify TCRbeta CDR3 regions from genomic DNA. In the source study's methods: The number of nucleated cells in each sample was estimated from the amplification of reference gene primers within the assay. To quantify the absolute abundance of each unique TCRbeta CDR3 rearrangement, sequence reads were collapsed and filtered. For each sample, productive Simpson clonality was calculated as the square root of Simpson's diversity index over productive rearrangements. The source is immuneACCESS, and TCRdb retained only in-frame sequences with V and J called. Part of the clones is not carried over; for the studies checked, unresolved V genes explain less than half of this, and the remainder is unexplained. V and J calls and clone size are given by that table; D and trimming were obtained from the DNA. The sample has approximately 200,000 clones on record, around 85% of them singletons. Approximately 11% of the sample lies in the top ten.

Comment on this clone: The antigen it recognizes is unknown. No base quality information exists; no much larger clone differs at one position.

The V and J segments used are TRBV19 and TRBJ1-6; perhaps TRBD1 is the D gene, with 5 bases matching. This clonotype was sampled from a human donor with active or convalescent COVID-19. The donor label of this sample is uncertain. Sequencing input: peripheral blood. The CDR3 has the sequence CASSITSRQYYSPLHF. The DNA sequence is as follows: TGTGCCAGTAGTATCACGAGCCGACAGTATTATTCACCCCTCCACTTT.